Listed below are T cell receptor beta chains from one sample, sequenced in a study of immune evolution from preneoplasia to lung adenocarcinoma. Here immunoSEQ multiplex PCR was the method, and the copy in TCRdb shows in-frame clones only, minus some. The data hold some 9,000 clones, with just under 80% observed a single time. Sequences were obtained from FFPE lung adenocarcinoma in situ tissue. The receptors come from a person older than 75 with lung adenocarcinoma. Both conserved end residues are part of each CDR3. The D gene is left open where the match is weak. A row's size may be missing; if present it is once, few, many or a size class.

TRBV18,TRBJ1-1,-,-,CASSPRGGTEAFF,TGTGCCAGCTCACCACGGGGGGGCACTGAAGCTTTCTTT
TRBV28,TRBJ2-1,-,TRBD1,CASSSTGTAYNEQFF,TGTGCCAGCAGTTCGACAGGGACCGCCTACAATGAGCAGTTCTTC
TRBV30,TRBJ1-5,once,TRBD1,CACQPGGYRNQPQHF,TGTGCCTGTCAGCCAGGGGGCTATAGGAATCAGCCCCAGCATTTT
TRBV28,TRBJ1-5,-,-,CASGGLNQPQHF,TGTGCCAGCGGGGGGCTGAATCAGCCCCAGCATTTT
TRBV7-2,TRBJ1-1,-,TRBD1,CASSLGGGVGAEAFF,TGTGCCAGCAGCTTAGGAGGGGGCGTGGGCGCTGAAGCTTTCTTT
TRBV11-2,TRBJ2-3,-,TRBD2,CASRPGGSTDTQYF,TGTGCCAGCAGACCCGGGGGGAGCACAGATACGCAGTATTTT
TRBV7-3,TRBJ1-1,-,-,CASSQTPNTEAFF,TGTGCCAGCAGCCAGACACCGAACACTGAAGCTTTCTTT
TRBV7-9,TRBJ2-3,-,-,CASSPGGDTQYF,TGTGCCAGCAGCCCCGGGGGAGATACGCAGTATTTT
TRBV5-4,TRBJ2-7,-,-,CASSLTGSYEQYF,TGTGCCAGCAGCTTGACAGGAAGCTACGAGCAGTACTTC
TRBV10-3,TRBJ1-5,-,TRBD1,CAISPGQGNQPQHF,TGTGCCATCAGTCCGGGACAGGGTAATCAGCCCCAGCATTTT
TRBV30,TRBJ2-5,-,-,CAWREGGNQETQYF,TGTGCCTGGAGGGAAGGGGGGAACCAAGAGACCCAGTACTTC
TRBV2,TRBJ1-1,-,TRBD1,CASSVTGAAFF,TGTGCCAGCAGTGTCACAGGGGCAGCTTTCTTT
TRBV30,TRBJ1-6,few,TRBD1,CAWSPKGAGTLSPLHF,TGTGCCTGGAGCCCCAAGGGGGCAGGGACACTTTCACCCCTCCACTTT
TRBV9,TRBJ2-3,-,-,CASSPKPLGSGLTDTQYF,TGTGCCAGCAGCCCAAAACCTCTCGGTAGCGGACTCACAGATACGCAGTATTTT
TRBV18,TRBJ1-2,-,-,CASSTQQARGGYTF,TGTGCCAGCTCAACCCAACAGGCCCGCGGGGGCTACACCTTC
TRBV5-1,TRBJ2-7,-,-,CASSTSTVVGTYEQYF,TGCGCCAGCAGCACCTCGACTGTCGTTGGAACCTACGAGCAGTACTTC
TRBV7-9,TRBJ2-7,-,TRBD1,CASSSDQTGPPYEQYF,TGTGCCAGCAGCTCCGATCAGACAGGGCCCCCCTACGAGCAGTACTTC
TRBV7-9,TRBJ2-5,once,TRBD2,CASSFPGRGETQYF,TGTGCCAGCAGCTTCCCAGGGAGGGGAGAGACCCAGTACTTC
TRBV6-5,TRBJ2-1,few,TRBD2,CASSRSGGANNEQFF,TGTGCCAGCAGCCGAAGCGGGGGGGCGAACAATGAGCAGTTCTTC
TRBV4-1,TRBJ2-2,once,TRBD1,CASSEKGADTGELFF,TGCGCCAGCAGCGAAAAGGGGGCGGACACCGGGGAGCTGTTTTTT
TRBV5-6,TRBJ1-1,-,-,CASREGWQGGTEAFF,TGTGCCAGCAGGGAGGGGTGGCAGGGAGGCACTGAAGCTTTCTTT
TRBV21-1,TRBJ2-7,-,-,CASSKETDRANF,TGTGCCAGCAGCAAAGAGACGGACAGGGCCAACTTC
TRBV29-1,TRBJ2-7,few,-,CSVEVRPGIEQYF,TGCAGCGTTGAAGTCCGGCCGGGCATCGAGCAGTACTTC
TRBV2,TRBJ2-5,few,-,CASDRDGQPGETQYF,TGTGCCAGCGATCGGGACGGCCAACCGGGGGAGACCCAGTACTTC
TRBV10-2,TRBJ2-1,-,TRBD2,CASSEGLAGVQFF,TGCGCCAGCAGTGAGGGTCTAGCGGGGGTTCAGTTCTTC
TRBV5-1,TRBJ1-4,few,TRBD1,CASSSRTGVGEKLFF,TGCGCCAGCAGCTCAAGGACAGGGGTCGGTGAAAAACTGTTTTTT
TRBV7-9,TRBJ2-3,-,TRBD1,CASSFGDSFTDTQYF,TGTGCCAGCAGCTTCGGGGACAGTTTCACAGATACGCAGTATTTT